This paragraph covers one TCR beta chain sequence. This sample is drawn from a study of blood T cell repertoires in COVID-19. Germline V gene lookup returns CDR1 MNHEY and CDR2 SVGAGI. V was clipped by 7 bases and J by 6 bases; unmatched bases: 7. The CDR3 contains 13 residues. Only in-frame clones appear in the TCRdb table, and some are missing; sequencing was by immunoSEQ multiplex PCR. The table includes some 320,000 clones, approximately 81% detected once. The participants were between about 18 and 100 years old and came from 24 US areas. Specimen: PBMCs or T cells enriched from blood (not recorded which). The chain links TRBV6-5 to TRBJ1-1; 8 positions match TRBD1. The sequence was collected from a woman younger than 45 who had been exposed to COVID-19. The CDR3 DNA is TGTGCCAGCATTCAACAGGGGGATGCTGAAGCTTTCTTT. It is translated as CASIQQGDAEAFF.